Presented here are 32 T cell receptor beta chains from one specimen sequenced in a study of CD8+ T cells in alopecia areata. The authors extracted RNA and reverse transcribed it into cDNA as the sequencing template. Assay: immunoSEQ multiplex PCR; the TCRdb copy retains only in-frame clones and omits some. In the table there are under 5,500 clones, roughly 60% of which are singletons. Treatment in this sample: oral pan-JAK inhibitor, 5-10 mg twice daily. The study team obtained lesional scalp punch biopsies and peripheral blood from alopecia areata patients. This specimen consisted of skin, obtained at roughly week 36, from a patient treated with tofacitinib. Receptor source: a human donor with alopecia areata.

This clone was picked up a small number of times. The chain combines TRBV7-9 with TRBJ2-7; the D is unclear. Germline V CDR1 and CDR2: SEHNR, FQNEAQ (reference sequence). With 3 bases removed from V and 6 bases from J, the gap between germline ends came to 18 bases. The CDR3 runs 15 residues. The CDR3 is CASSLVGRRKGEQYF. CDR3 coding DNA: TGTGCCAGCAGCTTGGTCGGAAGGAGAAAGGGCGAGCAGTACTTC.

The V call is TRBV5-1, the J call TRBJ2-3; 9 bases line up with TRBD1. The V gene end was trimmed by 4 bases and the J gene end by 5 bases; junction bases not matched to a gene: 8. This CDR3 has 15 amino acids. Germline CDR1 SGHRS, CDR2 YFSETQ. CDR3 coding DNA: TGCGCCAGCAGCACACGGGACAGGGAAGTAGATACGCAGTATTTT. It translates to CASSTRDREVDTQYF. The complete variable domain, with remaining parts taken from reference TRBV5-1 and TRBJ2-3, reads KAGVTQTPRYLIKTRGQQVTLSCSPISGHRSVSWYQQTPGQGLQFLFEYFSETQRNKGNFPGRFSGRQFSNSRSEMNVSTLELGDSALYLCASSTRDREVDTQYFGPGTRLTVL.

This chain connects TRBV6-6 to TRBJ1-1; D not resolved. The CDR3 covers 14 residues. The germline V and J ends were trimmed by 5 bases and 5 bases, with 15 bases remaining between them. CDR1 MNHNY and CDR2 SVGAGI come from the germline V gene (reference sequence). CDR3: CASSETTGVTEAFF. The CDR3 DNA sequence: TGTGCCAGCAGTGAGACTACCGGGGTAACTGAAGCTTTCTTT.

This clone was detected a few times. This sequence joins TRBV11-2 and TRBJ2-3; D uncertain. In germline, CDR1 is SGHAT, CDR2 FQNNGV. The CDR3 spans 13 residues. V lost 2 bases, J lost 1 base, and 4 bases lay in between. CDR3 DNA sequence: TGTGCCAGCAGCTTATTAGGCACAGATACGCAGTATTTT. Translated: CASSLLGTDTQYF.

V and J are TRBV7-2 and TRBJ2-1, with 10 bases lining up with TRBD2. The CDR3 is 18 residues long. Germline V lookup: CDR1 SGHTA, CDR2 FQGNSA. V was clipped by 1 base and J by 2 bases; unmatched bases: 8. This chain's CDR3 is CASSLVSGGLAAYNEQFF. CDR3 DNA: TGTGCCAGCAGCTTAGTTTCGGGAGGACTAGCGGCCTACAATGAGCAGTTCTTC.

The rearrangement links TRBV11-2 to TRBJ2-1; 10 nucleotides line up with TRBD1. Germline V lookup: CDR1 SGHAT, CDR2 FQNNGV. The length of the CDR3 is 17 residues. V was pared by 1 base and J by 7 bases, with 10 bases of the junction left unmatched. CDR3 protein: CASSLGGGDRGWNEQFF. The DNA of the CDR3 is TGTGCCAGCAGCTTAGGAGGGGGGGACAGGGGATGGAATGAGCAGTTCTTC.

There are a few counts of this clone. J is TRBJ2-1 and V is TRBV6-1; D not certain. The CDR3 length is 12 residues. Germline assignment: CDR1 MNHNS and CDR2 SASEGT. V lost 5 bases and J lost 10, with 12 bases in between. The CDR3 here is CASSPHIGEQFF. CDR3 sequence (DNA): TGTGCCAGCAGTCCTCACATTGGAGAGCAGTTCTTC.

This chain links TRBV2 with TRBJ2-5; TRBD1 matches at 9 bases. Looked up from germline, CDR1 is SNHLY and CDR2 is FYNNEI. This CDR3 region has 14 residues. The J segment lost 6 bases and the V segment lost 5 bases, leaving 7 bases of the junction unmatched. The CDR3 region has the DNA TGTGCCAGCAGTTACCGGGACAGGGAGAAGACCCAGTACTTC. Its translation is CASSYRDREKTQYF.

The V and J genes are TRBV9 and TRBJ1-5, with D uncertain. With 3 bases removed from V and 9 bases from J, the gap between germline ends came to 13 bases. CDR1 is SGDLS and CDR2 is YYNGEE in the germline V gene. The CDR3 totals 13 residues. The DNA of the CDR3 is TGTGCCAGCAGCGGGACGGCCGCAGGGCCCCAGCATTTT. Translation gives CASSGTAAGPQHF.

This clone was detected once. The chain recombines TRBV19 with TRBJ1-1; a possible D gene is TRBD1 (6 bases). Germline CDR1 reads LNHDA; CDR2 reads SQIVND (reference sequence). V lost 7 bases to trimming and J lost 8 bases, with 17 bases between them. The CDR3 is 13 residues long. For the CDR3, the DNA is TGTGCCAGTACTTGGATTCGAGGGACAGAAGCTTTCTTT. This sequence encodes CASTWIRGTEAFF.

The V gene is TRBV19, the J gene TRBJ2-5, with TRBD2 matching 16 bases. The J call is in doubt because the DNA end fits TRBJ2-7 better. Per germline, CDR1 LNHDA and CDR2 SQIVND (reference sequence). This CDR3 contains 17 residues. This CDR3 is CASSTHGTSGRAYEQYF. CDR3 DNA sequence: TGTGCCAGTAGTACGCACGGGACTAGCGGGAGGGCCTACGAGCAGTACTTC.

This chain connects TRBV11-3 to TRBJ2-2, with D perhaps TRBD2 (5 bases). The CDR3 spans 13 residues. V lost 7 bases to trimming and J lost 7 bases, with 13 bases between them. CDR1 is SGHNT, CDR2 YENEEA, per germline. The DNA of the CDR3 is TGTGCCAGCACCCACCCCGGGATCGGGGAGCTGTTTTTT. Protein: CASTHPGIGELFF. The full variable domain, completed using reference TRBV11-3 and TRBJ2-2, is EAGVVQSPRYKIIEKKQPVAFWCNPISGHNTLYWYLQNLGQGPELLIRYENEEAVDDSQLPKDRFSAERLKGVDSTLKIQPAELGDSAVYLCASTHPGIGELFFGEGSRLTVL.

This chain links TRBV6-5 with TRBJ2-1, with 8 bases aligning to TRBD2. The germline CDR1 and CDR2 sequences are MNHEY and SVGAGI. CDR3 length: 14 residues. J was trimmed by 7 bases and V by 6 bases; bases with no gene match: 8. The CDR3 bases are TGTGCCAGCAGCCCTAGGACTAGCACGAATGAGCAGTTCTTC. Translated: CASSPRTSTNEQFF.

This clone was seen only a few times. The CDR3 region has the DNA TGTGCCAGCTTCGCCAACGACGGGGAGCTGTTTTTT. Translating gives CASFANDGELFF. The rearrangement links TRBV6-6 to TRBJ2-2; D call uncertain. Germline CDR1 is MNHNY and CDR2 is SVGAGI (reference sequence). V was cut by 8 bases and J by 7 bases, with 11 bases left in between. CDR3 size: 12 residues.

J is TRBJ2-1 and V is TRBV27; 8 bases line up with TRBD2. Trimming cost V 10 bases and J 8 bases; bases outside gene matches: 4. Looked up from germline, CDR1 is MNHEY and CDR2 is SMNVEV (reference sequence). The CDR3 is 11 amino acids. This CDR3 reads CATRLAYEQFF. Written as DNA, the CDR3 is TGTGCCACCCGACTAGCGTATGAGCAGTTCTTC.

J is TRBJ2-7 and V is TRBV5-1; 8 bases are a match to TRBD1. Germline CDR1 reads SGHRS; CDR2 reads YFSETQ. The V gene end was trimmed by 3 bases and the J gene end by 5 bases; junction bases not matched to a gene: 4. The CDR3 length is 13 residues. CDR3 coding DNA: TGCGCCAGCAGCTCTGACAGGGGCAACGAGCAGTACTTC. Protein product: CASSSDRGNEQYF.

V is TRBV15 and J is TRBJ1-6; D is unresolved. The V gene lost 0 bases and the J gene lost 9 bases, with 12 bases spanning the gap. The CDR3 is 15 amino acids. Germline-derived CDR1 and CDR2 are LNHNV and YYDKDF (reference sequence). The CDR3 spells CATSRDRSGVSPLHF. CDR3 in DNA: TGTGCCACCAGCAGAGATCGGTCCGGGGTTTCACCCCTCCACTTT.

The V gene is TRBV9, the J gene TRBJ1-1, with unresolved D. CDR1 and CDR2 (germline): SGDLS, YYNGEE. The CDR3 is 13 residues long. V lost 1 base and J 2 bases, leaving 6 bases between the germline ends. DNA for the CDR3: TGTGCCAGCAGCGTATACGTTAACACTGAAGCTTTCTTT. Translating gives CASSVYVNTEAFF.

Here the CDR3 DNA reads TGTGCCAGTAGTATTAGAATGGAGCAGTTCTTC. It translates to CASSIRMEQFF. The chain couples TRBV19 to TRBJ2-1; D is uncertain. CDR1 is LNHDA and CDR2 is SQIVND in the germline V gene (reference sequence). The CDR3 sequence is 11 residues long. The ends were cut back, 3 bases at V and 10 bases at J, with 7 bases in the middle.

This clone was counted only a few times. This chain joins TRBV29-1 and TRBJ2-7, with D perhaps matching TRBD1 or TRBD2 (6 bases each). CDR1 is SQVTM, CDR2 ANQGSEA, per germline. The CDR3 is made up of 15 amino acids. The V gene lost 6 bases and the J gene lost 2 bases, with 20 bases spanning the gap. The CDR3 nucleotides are TGCAGCGTCCGCGGGGCAGGGGACGTTGCCTACGAGCAGTACTTC. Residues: CSVRGAGDVAYEQYF.

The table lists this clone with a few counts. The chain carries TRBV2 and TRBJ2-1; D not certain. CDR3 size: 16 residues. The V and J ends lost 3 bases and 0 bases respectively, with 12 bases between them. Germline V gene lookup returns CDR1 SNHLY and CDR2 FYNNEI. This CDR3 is CASSELAKASYNEQFF. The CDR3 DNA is TGTGCCAGCAGTGAGTTGGCGAAGGCCTCCTACAATGAGCAGTTCTTC.

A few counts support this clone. The CDR3 nucleotides are TGCGCCAGCATAGCGTCCGCTGCCTACGAGCAGTACTTC. Translated: CASIASAAYEQYF. J is TRBJ2-7 and V is TRBV23-1, with D tentatively TRBD2 (5 bases). TRBV23-1 is classed as an ORF, of uncertain function. The CDR3 has 13 amino acids. V gave up 7 bases and J gave up 2 bases, with 12 bases separating them.

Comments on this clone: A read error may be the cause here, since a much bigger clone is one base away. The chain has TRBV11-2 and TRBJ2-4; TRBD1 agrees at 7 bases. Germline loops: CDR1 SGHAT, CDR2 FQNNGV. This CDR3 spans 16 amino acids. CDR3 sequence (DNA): TGTACCAGCAGCCGCGACAGGGTGGGGACCAAAAACATTCAGTACTTC. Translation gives CTSSRDRVGTKNIQYF.

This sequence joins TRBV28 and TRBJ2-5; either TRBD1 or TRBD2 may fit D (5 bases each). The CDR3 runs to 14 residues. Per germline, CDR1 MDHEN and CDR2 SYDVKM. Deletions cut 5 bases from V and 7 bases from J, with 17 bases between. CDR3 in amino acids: CASSGAGRSRTQYF. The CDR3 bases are TGTGCCAGCAGTGGGGCGGGCCGTAGCAGGACCCAGTACTTC.

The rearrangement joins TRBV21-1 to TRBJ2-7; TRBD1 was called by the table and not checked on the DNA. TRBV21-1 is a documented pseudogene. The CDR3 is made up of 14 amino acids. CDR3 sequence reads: CASSLDREGDEQYF. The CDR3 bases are TGTGCCAGCAGCCTCGACAGGGAAGGAGACGAGCAGTACTTC.

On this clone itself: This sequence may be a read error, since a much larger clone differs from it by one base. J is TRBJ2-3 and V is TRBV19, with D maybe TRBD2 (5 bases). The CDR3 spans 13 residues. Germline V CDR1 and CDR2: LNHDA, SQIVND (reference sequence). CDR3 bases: TGTGTCAGTAGTGCTGGAGCGGCAGATACGCAGTATTTT. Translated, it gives CVSSAGAADTQYF.

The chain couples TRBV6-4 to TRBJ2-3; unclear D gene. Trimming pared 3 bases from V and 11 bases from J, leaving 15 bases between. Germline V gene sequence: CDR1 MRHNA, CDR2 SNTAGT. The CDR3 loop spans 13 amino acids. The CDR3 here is CASSEAQHFVQYF. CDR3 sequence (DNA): TGTGCCAGCAGTGAGGCCCAGCACTTTGTGCAGTATTTT.

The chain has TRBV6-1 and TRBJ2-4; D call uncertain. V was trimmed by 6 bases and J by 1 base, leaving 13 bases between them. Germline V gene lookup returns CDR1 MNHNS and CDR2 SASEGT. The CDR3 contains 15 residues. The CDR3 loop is CASRSEGGAKNIQYF. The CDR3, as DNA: TGTGCCAGCAGATCTGAAGGTGGGGCCAAAAACATTCAGTACTTC.

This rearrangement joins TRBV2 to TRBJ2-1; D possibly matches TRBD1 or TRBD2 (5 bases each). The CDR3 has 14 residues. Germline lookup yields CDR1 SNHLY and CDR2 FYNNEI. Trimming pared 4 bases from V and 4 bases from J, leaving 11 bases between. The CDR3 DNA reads TGTGCCAGCAGTGGGGGGATCGGTTACAATGAGCAGTTCTTC. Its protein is CASSGGIGYNEQFF.

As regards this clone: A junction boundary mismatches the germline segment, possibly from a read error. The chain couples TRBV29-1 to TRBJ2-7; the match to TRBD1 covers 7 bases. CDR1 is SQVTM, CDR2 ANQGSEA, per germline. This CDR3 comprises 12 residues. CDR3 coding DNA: TGCAGCGCCCGGGACAGCTCCTATGAGCAGTACTTC. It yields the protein CSARDSSYEQYF.

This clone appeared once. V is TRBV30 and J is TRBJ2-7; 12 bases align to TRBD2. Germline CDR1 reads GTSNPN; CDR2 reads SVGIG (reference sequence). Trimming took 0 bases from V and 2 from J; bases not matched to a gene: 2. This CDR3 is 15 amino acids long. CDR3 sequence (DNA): TGTGCCTGGAGTGTACTAGCGGGAGGCCCCTACGAGCAGTACTTC. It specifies CAWSVLAGGPYEQYF.

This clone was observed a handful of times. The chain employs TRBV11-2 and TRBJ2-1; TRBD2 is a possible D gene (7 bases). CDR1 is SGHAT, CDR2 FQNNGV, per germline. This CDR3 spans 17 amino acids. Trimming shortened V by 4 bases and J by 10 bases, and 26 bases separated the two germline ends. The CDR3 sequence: CASSSAGAAGLVSEQFF. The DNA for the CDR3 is TGTGCCAGCAGCTCGGCGGGGGCGGCGGGCCTGGTATCCGAGCAGTTCTTC.